The T cell receptor (beta chain) under discussion was sequenced for a study of Ad26.COV2.S vaccination and SARS-CoV-2 variants. Study-wide findings and caveats: Spike-specific CD8+ and CD4+ T cell responses reportedly showed substantial breadth after vaccination. Vaccinees displayed broader spike-specific TCR repertoires than placebo recipients.

CDR3 length: 16 residues. With 8 bases removed from V and 2 bases from J, the gap between germline ends came to 19 bases. Sequenced by immunoSEQ multiplex PCR; TCRdb stores in-frame clones only, minus some. The repertoire holds 350,000 to 450,000 clones, with 92% as singletons. Concerning this clone itself: Its antigen is not known.

This sequence originates from a human donor who had recovered from COVID-19. The sample was peripheral blood, taken after recovery from COVID-19. The chain combines TRBV23-1 with TRBJ2-1; D might be TRBD1 (6 bases). TRBV23-1 is recorded as an ORF, its role being uncertain. The CDR3 loop reads CASRPNRDRTYNEQFF. CDR3 in DNA: TGCGCCAGCCGCCCAAACAGGGATCGAACCTACAATGAGCAGTTCTTC.